A selection of T cell receptor beta chains follows, all from one sample in a study of low-dose radiotherapy and immunotherapy resistance in tumors. One entry per CDR3 protein, called by TCRdb with MiXCR from the reads. Found here are 55,000 to 65,000 distinct CDR3 sequences, 26% of them singletons; the top ten hold less than 8%. The starting material was PBMCs, obtained before treatment. These receptors were taken from a male donor with rectosigmoid adenocarcinoma. Both conserved end residues are part of each CDR3. A D gene is named only where the DNA matches it firmly. Where a row states a size, it is once, few, many or the class of an expanded clone; other rows omit it.

clone_size,j_call,d_call,v_call,cdr3_aa,cdr3_nt
many,TRBJ2-6,.,TRBV28,CASRGRDGSSGANVLTF,TGTGCCAGCAGGGGGCGGGACGGAAGCTCTGGGGCCAACGTCCTGACTTTC
.,TRBJ2-2,.,TRBV27,CASTTSRAPNTGELFF,TGTGCCAGCACCACGAGCCGGGCCCCGAACACCGGGGAGCTGTTTTTT
many,TRBJ1-2,.,TRBV27,CASSSTTGGGGYTF,TGTGCCAGCAGTTCCACGACAGGCGGGGGGGGCTACACCTTC
many,TRBJ2-1,.,TRBV29-1,CSVGRLFYNEQFF,TGCAGCGTTGGGCGGCTCTTCTACAATGAGCAGTTCTTC
many,TRBJ1-1,TRBD1,TRBV7-9,CASSPTARGDTEAFF,TGTGCCAGCAGCCCGACAGCCAGGGGGGACACTGAAGCTTTCTTT
.,TRBJ2-7,.,TRBV6-5,CASSTGTAALEQYF,TGTGCCAGCAGCACCGGGACTGCCGCCTTGGAGCAGTACTTC
many,TRBJ1-1,.,TRBV19,CASSLGTNTEAFF,TGTGCCAGTAGTTTGGGGACGAACACTGAAGCTTTCTTT
many,TRBJ2-5,.,TRBV3-1,CASSQEAQYF,TGTGCCAGCAGCCAAGAGGCCCAGTACTTC
many,TRBJ2-5,TRBD1,TRBV5-1,CASSPRDRGNRETQYF,TGCGCCAGCAGCCCCCGGGACAGGGGAAACCGAGAGACCCAGTACTTC
many,TRBJ1-4,.,TRBV20-1,CSASPSATNEKLFF,TGCAGTGCTAGTCCGTCCGCAACTAATGAAAAACTGTTTTTT
many,TRBJ2-4,.,TRBV13,CASSLTVGRNIQYF,TGTGCCAGCAGCTTGACCGTAGGGAGGAACATTCAGTACTTC
few,TRBJ2-7,TRBD1,TRBV6-2/TRBV6-3,CASTPPVGSGGRYEQYF,TGTGCCAGCACCCCCCCAGTCGGGTCAGGGGGCAGGTACGAGCAGTACTTC
many,TRBJ2-4,.,TRBV5-6,CASSRVEGNIQYF,TGTGCCAGCAGTCGGGTGGAAGGAAACATTCAGTACTTC
.,TRBJ1-2,.,TRBV4-1,CASSRTDRGANYGYTF,TGTGCCAGCAGCCGGACCGATAGAGGGGCTAACTATGGCTACACCTTC
many,TRBJ2-6,.,TRBV24-1,CATSEGNSGANVLTF,TGTGCCACCAGTGAAGGGAACTCTGGGGCCAACGTCCTGACTTTC
.,TRBJ2-7,TRBD1,TRBV27,CASSFIPGGPYEQYF,TGTGCCAGCAGTTTTATCCCAGGGGGACCCTACGAGCAGTACTTC
.,TRBJ2-2,.,TRBV3-1,CASSQVSGSPGELFF,TGTGCCAGCAGCCAAGTTTCAGGGAGTCCCGGGGAGCTGTTTTTT
many,TRBJ2-2,.,TRBV6-2/TRBV6-3,CASSLWGATGELFF,TGTGCCAGCAGTTTGTGGGGGGCAACCGGGGAGCTGTTTTTT
many,TRBJ1-2,.,TRBV4-1,CASSQSSGSVGYTF,TGCGCCAGCAGCCAATCCTCAGGGTCGGTTGGCTACACCTTC
.,TRBJ2-3,.,TRBV5-1,CASSPAGVGTDTQYF,TGCGCCAGCAGCCCCGCAGGGGTTGGGACAGATACGCAGTATTTT
many,TRBJ1-5,.,TRBV4-2,CASSPYRDSNQPQHF,TGTGCCAGCAGCCCATACAGGGATAGCAATCAGCCCCAGCATTTT
many,TRBJ2-7,.,TRBV27,CASSSYLSYEQYF,TGTGCCAGCAGTTCTTACCTTTCCTACGAGCAGTACTTC
.,TRBJ2-7,.,TRBV28,CASGALTTEQYF,TGTGCCAGTGGGGCCCTAACGACCGAGCAGTACTTC
many,TRBJ1-1,TRBD1,TRBV25-1,CASSGGTGSYSDTEAFF,TGTGCCAGCAGTGGCGGGACAGGATCCTATTCGGACACTGAAGCTTTCTTT
.,TRBJ2-2,.,TRBV6-8,CASSAWTNTGELFF,TGTGCCAGCAGTGCCTGGACGAACACCGGGGAGCTGTTTTTT
many,TRBJ2-4,.,TRBV27,CASRRRGNENIQYF,TGTGCCAGCAGAAGACGGGGGAATGAAAACATTCAGTACTTC
few,TRBJ2-7,TRBD1,TRBV12-3/TRBV12-4,CASTPDRGLSVSYEQYF,TGTGCCAGCACCCCTGACAGGGGGTTATCGGTCTCCTACGAGCAGTACTTC
.,TRBJ1-5,.,TRBV6-2/TRBV6-3,CASSSGGEGNHPQHF,TGTGCCAGCAGTTCGGGCGGGGAGGGCAATCATCCCCAGCATTTT
many,TRBJ1-2,.,TRBV20-1,CSASNRANYGYTF,TGCAGTGCTAGTAACAGAGCTAACTATGGCTACACCTTC
many,TRBJ1-5,.,TRBV12-3/TRBV12-4,CASSFSGRSNQPQHF,TGTGCCAGCAGTTTCTCGGGACGAAGCAATCAGCCCCAGCATTTT
many,TRBJ2-3,.,TRBV5-1,CASSWTGLTDTQYF,TGCGCCAGCAGCTGGACGGGTCTCACAGATACGCAGTATTTT
many,TRBJ1-1,.,TRBV20-1,CSAKRRGLRTEAFF,TGCAGTGCCAAACGGAGGGGTTTACGCACTGAAGCTTTCTTT
.,TRBJ2-5,TRBD1,TRBV4-2,CASSQELGDRGQETQYF,TGTGCCAGCAGCCAAGAGTTAGGGGACAGGGGGCAAGAGACCCAGTACTTC
.,TRBJ2-2,.,TRBV7-6,CASSLGGPANTGELFF,TGTGCCAGCAGCTTAGGGGGCCCCGCGAACACCGGGGAGCTGTTTTTT
many,TRBJ2-5,TRBD2,TRBV4-2,CASSQDLAGETQYF,TGTGCCAGCAGCCAAGACCTAGCGGGGGAGACCCAGTACTTC
many,TRBJ1-1,.,TRBV5-1,CASSLTTEEAFF,TGCGCCAGCAGCTTGACGACGGAAGAAGCTTTCTTT